This T cell receptor (beta chain) was observed in a study of OX40 agonist ivuxolimab in advanced cancers. Overall study context: Treatment received earlier with anti-PD-1, anti-PD-L1 or anti-CTLA-4 agents was allowed, and more than 35% had some. Three patients, one with hepatocellular carcinoma and two with cutaneous melanoma, responded partially. Study outcomes and limitations: CD8+ T cells averaged more expanded clones than CD4+. Researchers did not establish what antigens the expanded peripheral T cells target.

On this clone itself: Antigen unknown.

Germline loops: CDR1 LNHDA, CDR2 SQIVND (reference sequence). J was trimmed by 5 bases and V by 7 bases; bases with no gene match: 13. The CDR3 sequence is 16 residues long. The table came from immunoSEQ multiplex PCR; TCRdb's copy has only in-frame clones and leaves some out. The sample records roughly 34,000 clones, about 92% being singletons. Specimen: CD4+ or CD8+ T cells sorted from blood, collected in a trial of the OX40 agonist ivuxolimab. The sequence came from an adult with an advanced solid tumor such as melanoma, head and neck, liver or kidney cancer. The chain is built from TRBV19 and TRBJ1-1; 10 nucleotides agree with TRBD1. The CDR3 is CASKGTDRGRRTEAFF. The CDR3 coding sequence is TGTGCCAGTAAGGGTACCGACAGGGGGCGCAGGACTGAAGCTTTCTTT.